The rows below give T cell receptor beta chains drawn from one sample of a study of shared clonotypes between healthy human individuals. Produced via immunoSEQ multiplex PCR; TCRdb's table is partial and in-frame only. Among around 700,000 clones listed, more than 70% were seen once. Source material: memory CD4+ T cells sorted from blood. These receptors were obtained from a woman in her thirties in good health. Each CDR3 is given with its conserved first and last residue. D genes are given only for firm matches.

V gene	J gene	D gene	CDR3 length	CDR3 protein
TRBV10-3	TRBJ2-1	TRBD1	12	CAVYRGGNEQFF
TRBV7-8	TRBJ2-7	TRBD1	13	CASRFQGADEQYF
TRBV11-2	TRBJ1-1	-	15	CASSLLPAMNTEAFF
TRBV15	TRBJ1-4	-	13	CATSRGQTEKLFF
TRBV5-1	TRBJ2-2	TRBD2	15	CASKRAGGYTGELFF
TRBV11-2	TRBJ1-1	-	12	CASSLEGHQAFF
TRBV5-1	TRBJ2-1	TRBD2	15	CASSFLAGAYNEQFF
TRBV6-5	TRBJ1-1	-	13	CASSSSIPAGAFF
TRBV28	TRBJ2-3	-	14	CASSRPDSPDTQYF
TRBV27	TRBJ1-1	-	14	CASRPPGREHEAFF
TRBV5-1	TRBJ2-1	-	15	CASSGDTSSYNEQFF
TRBV7-8	TRBJ2-3	TRBD1	16	CASSLETGGRTDTQYF
TRBV11-3	TRBJ2-2	-	12	CASSPTSGELFF
TRBV28	TRBJ1-2	-	14	CASSTGTAYIGYTF
TRBV2	TRBJ1-3	TRBD1	20	CASRDYRDSLFIPSGNTIYF
TRBV19	TRBJ2-2	-	15	CASSISSGNTGELFF
TRBV10-1	TRBJ2-3	-	13	CASSEGGSSAQYF
TRBV5-1	TRBJ1-1	-	15	CASSALQGGGTEAFF
TRBV7-3	TRBJ2-1	TRBD2	16	CASSKRAGGPEVEQFF
TRBV7-9	TRBJ2-1	TRBD2	14	CASSLLADYNEQFF
TRBV5-6	TRBJ2-7	TRBD1	15	CASSFNRGRSYEQYF
TRBV4-2	TRBJ2-1	-	16	CASSQVEGRIYNEQFF
TRBV7-3	TRBJ2-5	TRBD1	15	CASSLSGQGVETQYF
TRBV11-1	TRBJ2-7	-	15	CASSLAGRDSYEQYF
TRBV6-6	TRBJ1-4	-	13	CASSYSPNEKLFF
TRBV4-1	TRBJ1-2	TRBD1	20	CASSQLRDRGRTSTEDGYTF
TRBV6-1	TRBJ2-7	-	13	CASSEWTTYEQYF
TRBV5-1	TRBJ2-1	-	15	CASSFSTGSYNEQFF
TRBV7-9	TRBJ2-3	TRBD2	17	CASSSGLAGGPADTQYF
TRBV7-9	TRBJ2-1	TRBD2	15	CASSLSSGGPKEQFF
TRBV4-2	TRBJ2-7	TRBD1	19	CASSQDLVGGQGGLYEQYF
TRBV6-4	TRBJ2-1	TRBD2	15	CASSAQREGPGEQFF
TRBV28	TRBJ2-2	-	12	CASSLGGGELFF
TRBV11-2	TRBJ1-1	-	13	CASSLRAVYEAFF
TRBV4-2	TRBJ1-1	TRBD1	15	CASSLPGQRNTEAFF
TRBV29-1	TRBJ2-3	-	13	CSVAVPRTDTQYF
TRBV6-5	TRBJ1-1	TRBD1	13	CASSYDRVTEAFF
TRBV6-4	TRBJ2-1	-	16	CASSDSFRDGWNEQFF
TRBV29-1	TRBJ2-3	TRBD1	14	CSVEQGAGTDTQYF
TRBV7-2	TRBJ2-3	-	15	CASSPTVLVPDTQYF
TRBV28	TRBJ1-1	-	13	CASSFPGSTEAFF
TRBV20-1	TRBJ2-3	-	11	CSARDYIVGYF
TRBV7-9	TRBJ1-2	-	13	CASSLVGRGESTF
TRBV5-1	TRBJ2-7	-	14	CASSLVEGSSEQYF
TRBV19	TRBJ1-3	-	13	CATSPGLGNTIYF
TRBV6-1	TRBJ1-1	-	13	CASRLTGPTEAFF
TRBV9	TRBJ2-7	TRBD2	15	CASSVGRGVSYEQYF
TRBV18	TRBJ2-5	-	15	CASSPRSGSWETQYF
TRBV5-4	TRBJ1-1	-	14	CASSYLQGNTEAFF
TRBV4-1	TRBJ1-1	TRBD1	17	CASSQAPGTVSPTEAFF
TRBV7-9	TRBJ2-7	TRBD2	15	CASRPGLAVYYEQYF
TRBV19	TRBJ2-3	-	17	CASSRGGDRSGTDTQYF
TRBV6-5	TRBJ2-1	TRBD2	15	CASSYGLAGYNEQFF
TRBV28	TRBJ1-5	-	15	CASREQGRSNQPQHF
TRBV18	TRBJ2-7	-	16	CASSPSMGRSSYEQYF